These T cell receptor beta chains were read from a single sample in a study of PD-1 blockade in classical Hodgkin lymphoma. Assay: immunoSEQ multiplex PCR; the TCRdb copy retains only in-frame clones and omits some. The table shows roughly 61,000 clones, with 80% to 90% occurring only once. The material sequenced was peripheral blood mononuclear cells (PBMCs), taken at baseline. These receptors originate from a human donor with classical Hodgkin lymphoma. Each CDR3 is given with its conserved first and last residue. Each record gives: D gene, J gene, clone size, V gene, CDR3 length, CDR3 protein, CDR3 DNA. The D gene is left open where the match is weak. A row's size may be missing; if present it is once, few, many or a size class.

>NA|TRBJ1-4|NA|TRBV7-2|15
CASSFSVNRNEKLFF
TGTGCCAGCAGCTTTTCCGTGAATCGTAATGAAAAACTGTTTTTT
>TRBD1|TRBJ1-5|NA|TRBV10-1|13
CASSATGYQPQHF
TGCGCCAGCAGCGCGACAGGGTATCAGCCCCAGCATTTT
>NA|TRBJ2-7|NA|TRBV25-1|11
CASINGYEQYF
TGTGCCAGCATCAACGGGTACGAGCAGTACTTC
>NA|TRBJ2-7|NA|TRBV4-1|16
CASSQASDRVSYEQYF
TGCGCCAGCAGCCAAGCAAGCGATCGGGTATCCTACGAGCAGTACTTC
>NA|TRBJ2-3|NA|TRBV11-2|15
CASSLGRSYTDTQYF
TGTGCCAGCAGCCTCGGGCGGAGTTACACAGATACGCAGTATTTT
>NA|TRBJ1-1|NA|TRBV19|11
CASSLQGEAFF
TGTGCCAGCAGCCTTCAGGGGGAAGCTTTCTTT
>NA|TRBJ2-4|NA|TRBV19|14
CASRHRLGKNIQYF
TGTGCCAGTAGACACCGGCTAGGCAAAAACATTCAGTACTTC
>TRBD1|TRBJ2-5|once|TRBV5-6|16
CASSNPGQKYQETQYF
TGTGCCAGCAGCAATCCGGGACAGAAGTACCAAGAGACCCAGTACTTC
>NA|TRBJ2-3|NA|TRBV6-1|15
CASSKTRDPTDTQYF
TGTGCCAGCAGTAAAACCCGGGACCCCACAGATACGCAGTATTTT
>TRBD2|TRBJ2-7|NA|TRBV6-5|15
CASSYRRGGRYEQYF
TGTGCCAGCAGTTACCGCCGGGGGGGAAGGTACGAGCAGTACTTC
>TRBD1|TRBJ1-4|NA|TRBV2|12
CATDRGREKLFF
TGTGCCACCGACAGGGGGCGAGAAAAACTGTTTTTT
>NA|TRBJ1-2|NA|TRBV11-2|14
CASSPSGVYYGYTF
TGTGCCAGCAGCCCCTCAGGGGTATACTATGGCTACACCTTC
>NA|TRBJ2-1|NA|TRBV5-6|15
CASFPGWGGTNEQFF
TGTGCCAGCTTCCCTGGGTGGGGAGGTACGAATGAGCAGTTCTTC